Listed below are T cell receptor beta chains from one sample, sequenced in a study of blood T cell repertoires in COVID-19. This table comes from immunoSEQ multiplex PCR, and its TCRdb copy is limited to in-frame clones, with some not included. The profile shows around 60,000 clones, about 89% of them singletons. Sequenced input: peripheral blood. These receptors were collected from an older woman with active COVID-19. The CDR3 runs from the conserved cysteine through the conserved F or W. The order of the fields is clone size, V gene, D gene, J gene, CDR3 DNA, CDR3 protein. The D gene is left open where the match is weak. Size tells how often a clone was seen (once, few, many) or the class of an expanded clone, and some rows leave it out.

.,TRBV6-2/TRBV6-3,.,TRBJ1-3,TGTGCCAGCAGTTACTCGACAGGAAACACCATATATTTT,CASSYSTGNTIYF
.,TRBV10-2,.,TRBJ2-7,TGCGCCAGCAGTGATTTTTCCCGGGGACACCCGGCCTACGAGCAGTACTTC,CASSDFSRGHPAYEQYF
.,TRBV9,TRBD2,TRBJ2-1,TGTGCCAGCAGCGTAGCGGGGGGTTCCTCCTACAATGAGCAGTTCTTC,CASSVAGGSSYNEQFF
.,TRBV5-5,TRBD2,TRBJ2-2,TGTGCCAGCAGCCCCACTAGCGGGGGGTCTCAAGGCGGGGAGCTGTTTTTT,CASSPTSGGSQGGELFF
.,TRBV13,.,TRBJ1-6,TGTGCCAGCAGCACTCAGGGAAGCTCCTATAATTCACCCCTCCACTTT,CASSTQGSSYNSPLHF
few,TRBV7-2,.,TRBJ1-5,TGTGCCAGCAGCTTGGGGCAGATAAATCAGCCCCAGCATTTT,CASSLGQINQPQHF
.,TRBV12-3/TRBV12-4,.,TRBJ1-1,TGTGCCAGCAGAACTAGGGACACTGAAGCTTTCTTT,CASRTRDTEAFF
.,TRBV7-3,.,TRBJ2-1,TGTGCCAGCAGCCGCGACAGGCCCCCCAATCAGCAGTTCTTC,CASSRDRPPNQQFF
.,TRBV24-1,.,TRBJ2-3,TGTGCCACCAGTGCCCAGGGGGATACGCAGTATTTT,CATSAQGDTQYF
.,TRBV11-3,.,TRBJ2-3,TGTGCCAGCAGCTCCCAGGGGATTAGCACAGATACGCAGTATTTT,CASSSQGISTDTQYF
.,TRBV5-6,.,TRBJ2-2,TGTGCCAGCAGCTCAACCGGGGGTAGGGGGGAGCTGTTTTTT,CASSSTGGRGELFF
.,TRBV19,.,TRBJ2-2,TGTGCCAGCAGGCAAGGCGGGACCGGGGAGCTGTTTTTT,CASRQGGTGELFF
.,TRBV18,.,TRBJ1-5,TGTGCCAGCTCACCAGACAGGAGCAATCAGCCCCAGCATTTT,CASSPDRSNQPQHF
.,TRBV6-1,.,TRBJ2-2,TGTGCCAGCAGTGAAAGCGGGTATCACACCGGGGAGCTGTTTTTT,CASSESGYHTGELFF
.,TRBV19,.,TRBJ2-5,TGTGCCAGTAGTATGAGGGACCAAGAGACCCAGTACTTC,CASSMRDQETQYF
.,TRBV19,TRBD2,TRBJ2-7,TGTGCCAGTAGTTCGACAACCGGGACTAGAGACTACGAGCAGTACTTC,CASSSTTGTRDYEQYF
.,TRBV24-1,.,TRBJ2-5,TGTGCCACCAGCCCGGGACAACAAGAGACCCAGTACTTC,CATSPGQQETQYF
.,TRBV12-3/TRBV12-4,.,TRBJ1-2,TGTGCCAGCAGTTCCACTAACTATGGCTACACCTTC,CASSSTNYGYTF
.,TRBV15,.,TRBJ1-1,TGTGCCACCAGCAAAGAGGGCAGGGGGAACACTGAAGCTTTCTTT,CATSKEGRGNTEAFF
.,TRBV24-1,.,TRBJ1-2,TGTGCCACCAGTGATAGTAACAGGGACACTGGCTACACCTTC,CATSDSNRDTGYTF
once,TRBV10-1,.,TRBJ2-1,TGCGCCAGCAGTCTCGGAGGCTCCTACAATGAGCAGTTCTTC,CASSLGGSYNEQFF
.,TRBV19,TRBD1,TRBJ1-5,TGTGCCAGTAGTTTGCAGGGGGCGCCCACGCAGCCCCAGCATTTT,CASSLQGAPTQPQHF
.,TRBV18,TRBD2,TRBJ2-5,TGTGCCAGCTCACCACCGAGAGCGGGGGGATTAGAGACCCAGTACTTC,CASSPPRAGGLETQYF
.,TRBV4-2,.,TRBJ1-4,TGTGCCAGCAGCCACGACCCCGGGGGGGGGCAGAATGAAAAACTGTTTTTT,CASSHDPGGGQNEKLFF
.,TRBV24-1,TRBD1,TRBJ2-5,TGTGCCACCAGTGAGGCCGGGACAGGGGGCGTCGAGACCCAGTACTTC,CATSEAGTGGVETQYF
once,TRBV2,.,TRBJ1-6,TGTGCCAGCGGAGGGCTATCTCAGCCCTTTTATAATTCACCCCTCCACTTT,CASGGLSQPFYNSPLHF
.,TRBV9,.,TRBJ2-5,TGTGCCAGCAGCGTAGTTGGGATCCGGGGAGAGACCCAGTACTTC,CASSVVGIRGETQYF
.,TRBV7-2,.,TRBJ2-1,TGTGCCAGCAGCTTAGCGGGCGGAGCGGGCGGGCGCTACAATGAGCAGTTCTTC,CASSLAGGAGGRYNEQFF
.,TRBV2,TRBD1,TRBJ1-5,TGTGCCAGCAGTGAGTTTAGGGGACAGGGCGGAAATCAGCCCCAGCATTTT,CASSEFRGQGGNQPQHF
.,TRBV5-6,.,TRBJ2-3,TGTGCCAGCAGGGAAGCGGGCTTTCACTCCACAGATACGCAGTATTTT,CASREAGFHSTDTQYF
.,TRBV2,.,TRBJ1-3,TGTGCCAGCGATGGGGCTATCGGAAACACCATATATTTT,CASDGAIGNTIYF
.,TRBV6-1,.,TRBJ2-3,TGTGCCAGCAGTGAGGGGGGTTATAGCACAGATACGCAGTATTTT,CASSEGGYSTDTQYF
.,TRBV2,TRBD1,TRBJ2-5,TGTGCCAGCAACTCCGGGACAGGCGTTCAAGAGACCCAGTACTTC,CASNSGTGVQETQYF
.,TRBV12-3/TRBV12-4,.,TRBJ2-7,TGTGCCAGCAGTTTGGGGAGTTACGAGCAGTACTTC,CASSLGSYEQYF
.,TRBV3-1/TRBV3-2,.,TRBJ1-2,TGTGCCAGCAGCCAAGCCGACTTAGGCTACACCTTC,CASSQADLGYTF
once,TRBV28,TRBD2,TRBJ2-3,TGTGCCAGCAGTTCTCCGGCGGGGGGACGCACAGATACGCAGTATTTT,CASSSPAGGRTDTQYF
.,TRBV5-4,.,TRBJ2-7,TGTGCCAGCAGCTTGGACATAACCTACGAGCAGTACTTC,CASSLDITYEQYF
few,TRBV29-1,TRBD2,TRBJ2-5,TGCAGCGTTGATGAGGGGGGGACTAGGGAGACCCAGTACTTC,CSVDEGGTRETQYF
.,TRBV5-6,.,TRBJ2-5,TGTGCCAGCAGCCTCTCGCCCAGGGGAGAGACCCAGTACTTC,CASSLSPRGETQYF
.,TRBV5-5,.,TRBJ1-2,TGTGCCAGCAGCTTGGAGGCGGGGAACTATGGCTACACCTTC,CASSLEAGNYGYTF
.,TRBV5-4,.,TRBJ2-7,TGTGCCAGCAGCTTATACTCCTACGAGCAGTACTTC,CASSLYSYEQYF
.,TRBV19,.,TRBJ1-2,TGTGCCAGTAGTCGGAACTATGGCTACACCTTC,CASSRNYGYTF
.,TRBV2,.,TRBJ2-7,TGTGCCAGCGGTAGACAGATACACGAGCAGTACTTC,CASGRQIHEQYF
.,TRBV7-2,.,TRBJ1-5,TGTGCCAGCAGCGTAGATGGGTCGGAGCAGCCCCAGCATTTT,CASSVDGSEQPQHF
.,TRBV11-3,TRBD1,TRBJ2-3,TGTGCCAGCAGCTTAGGGCAGGGGGTAATCACAGATACGCAGTATTTT,CASSLGQGVITDTQYF
.,TRBV5-5,.,TRBJ1-1,TGTGCCAGCAGCTTGAATACAGCGGGGAACACTGAAGCTTTCTTT,CASSLNTAGNTEAFF
.,TRBV5-6,.,TRBJ1-2,TGTGCCAGCAGCTTGGAGGGAGCTAACTATGGCTACACCTTC,CASSLEGANYGYTF
.,TRBV2,TRBD1,TRBJ2-6,TGTGCCAGCAGTGATGGCAGGGGGCGTTCTGGGGCCAACGTCCTGACTTTC,CASSDGRGRSGANVLTF
once,TRBV3-1/TRBV3-2,.,TRBJ1-3,TGTGCCAGCAGCCAAGCGGTAGGTCAGGGATACGGAAACACCATATATTTT,CASSQAVGQGYGNTIYF
.,TRBV12-2,.,TRBJ1-2,TGTGCAAGTCGCACTCAGGGGGTGTCAGGCTACACCTTC,CASRTQGVSGYTF
once,TRBV3-1/TRBV3-2,TRBD2,TRBJ2-7,TGTGCCAGCAGCGCTATAGCGGGGGGAAACCCCTCCTACGAGCAGTACTTC,CASSAIAGGNPSYEQYF
.,TRBV3-1/TRBV3-2,.,TRBJ1-1,TGTGCCAGCAGCGCGCCCGGCACTGAAGCTTTCTTT,CASSAPGTEAFF
.,TRBV3-1/TRBV3-2,.,TRBJ1-6,TGTGCCAGCAGCCAAGTAGGACAGAACTCCTATAATTCACCCCTCCACTTT,CASSQVGQNSYNSPLHF
.,TRBV5-5,TRBD2,TRBJ2-1,TGTGCCAGCAGGCCGGGACTAGCGGTTTACAATGAGCAGTTCTTC,CASRPGLAVYNEQFF
.,TRBV5-1,TRBD1,TRBJ1-4,TGCGCCAGCAGCCCTCAGGGGGCGCGTGAAAAACTGTTTTTT,CASSPQGAREKLFF
.,TRBV7-8,.,TRBJ1-2,TGTGCCAGCAGCTCGACCGCTGGGGCATGGGACTATGGCTACACCTTC,CASSSTAGAWDYGYTF
once,TRBV3-1/TRBV3-2,.,TRBJ1-4,TGTGCCAGCAGCCCTACAGGGAACCGTGATGAAAAACTGTTTTTT,CASSPTGNRDEKLFF